The 10 T cell receptor beta chains below were found in one sample sequenced in a study of T cells in women clearing cervical HPV infection (dated by TCRdb to 2017 to 2018). The library relied on the immunoSEQ multiplex PCR assay. TCRdb holds this immuneACCESS table with in-frame rearrangements only. Some clones are missing; in checked studies, unresolved V genes explain under half, and the rest has no known cause. The table for this sample shows about 22,000 clones. The ten largest clones add up to roughly an eighth of the sample. Sequencing was performed on blood buffy coat. The receptors derive from a woman aged 18-69 years with a cervical HPV16 infection that either progressed to CIN3+ or cleared (not recorded which).

As regards this clone: From the germline J gene comes the end of the CDR3, since the read stops 3 residues before it. The V gene is TRBV29-1, the J gene TRBJ2-2; tentatively, D is TRBD1 or TRBD2 (7 bases each). From germline, CDR1 is SQVTM and CDR2 ANQGSEA. There are 13 residues in the CDR3. The V and J ends lost 6 bases and 4 bases respectively, with 12 bases between them. Partial CDR3 DNA: TGCAGCGTCGACAGGGAGGGCACCGGGGAG. It specifies CSVDREGTGE. The full CDR3 reads CSVDREGTGELFF.

The part of the CDR3 DNA that was read is TGTGCCATCAGCCCAGGGGGCTCCTATAATTCACCC. Its translation: CAISPGGSYNSP. Given in full, the CDR3 is CAISPGGSYNSPLHF. The genes are TRBV10-3 and TRBJ1-6; TRBD1 matches at 7 bases. The observed sequence ends 3 residues before the CDR3 terminus, with the missing tail filled in from the germline J gene. Germline trimming cut 6 bases from V and 0 bases from J; bases unmatched to any gene: 2. The germline V gene encodes CDR1 ENHRY and CDR2 SYGVKD. The CDR3 consists of 15 residues.

As concerns this clone: The sequenced fragment ends 3 residues before the CDR3 boundary, so the rest is inferred from the germline J gene. The gene calls are TRBV18 and TRBJ2-3, with 7 positions matching TRBD1. This CDR3 is 14 amino acids long. The germline V gene encodes CDR1 KGHSH and CDR2 LQKENI. CDR3 amino acids: CASSDRDSQETQYF. Incomplete CDR3 DNA: TGTGCCAGCTCAGACCGGGACAGCCAAGAGACG. The entire variable domain, with the rest obtained from reference TRBV18 and TRBJ2-3, is as follows: NAGVMQNPRHLVRRRGQEARLRCSPMKGHSHVYWYRQLPEEGLKFMVYLQKENIIDESGMPKERFSAEFPKEGPSILRIQQVVRGDSAAYFCASSDRDSQETQYFGPGTRLTVL.

As concerns this clone: The CDR3 end falls 3 residues outside the read, so it is completed with the germline J gene. V usage is TRBV20-1 and J usage is TRBJ1-5, with D tentatively TRBD1 (6 bases). V lost 2 bases and J lost 0, with 11 bases in between. CDR3 length equals 15 residues. The germline gives CDR1 DFQATT, CDR2 SNEGSKA (reference sequence). This CDR3 is CSARQGRYSNQPQHF. CDR3 bases read: TGCAGTGCTAGACAGGGGCGCTATAGCAATCAGCCC.

With regard to this clone: The CDR3 end falls 3 residues outside the read, so it is completed with the germline J gene. The gene calls are TRBV7-2 and TRBJ1-5; D may be TRBD1 (5 bases). The CDR3 is 15 amino acids. The germline gives CDR1 SGHTA, CDR2 FQGNSA. Trimming shortened V by 5 bases and J by 2 bases, and 13 bases separated the two germline ends. CDR3 DNA, as far as it was read: TGTGCCAGCAGCCCTATGACAGATCGCAATCAGCCC. Translated, it gives CASSPMTDRNQP. The whole CDR3 sequence is CASSPMTDRNQPQHF.

Incomplete CDR3 DNA: TGTGCTAGTGGTGTTAACAGAATCACAGATACG. Its translation is CASGVNRITDT. From start to end, the CDR3 is CASGVNRITDTQYF. The chain is built from TRBV12-5 and TRBJ2-3; D gene uncertain. With the read ending 3 residues before the CDR3 end, the germline J gene is used to fill in that end. CDR3 length: 14 residues. The V end was cut by 5 bases, the J end by 2 bases, with 11 bases between. Germline V CDR1 and CDR2: LGHNT, FRNRAP.

A remark on this clone: The read stops 3 residues short of the end of the CDR3; the missing end is completed from the germline J gene. The V call is TRBV20-1, the J call TRBJ2-3; TRBD2 aligns across 7 bases. Germline assignment: CDR1 DFQATT and CDR2 SNEGSKA (reference sequence). The CDR3 totals 17 residues. The CDR3 loop is CSARAAVGGVEDQPQYF. CDR3 DNA, as far as it was read: TGCAGTGCTAGAGCGGCGGTGGGGGGGGTAGAGGATCAGCCG.

On this clone: Sequencing ends 3 residues short of the CDR3 end; the germline J gene provides the rest. This rearrangement joins TRBV20-1 to TRBJ2-1; 10 bases match TRBD2. Germline V gene sequence: CDR1 DFQATT, CDR2 SNEGSKA (reference sequence). This CDR3 is 16 amino acids long. The V and J ends lost 6 bases and 5 bases, in that order; junction bases with no gene match: 13. Here the CDR3 reads CSAKRWELAGDNEQFF. CDR3 bases read: TGCAGTGCCAAGCGGTGGGAGCTAGCGGGAGACAATGAG.

This clone ranks as medium-sized in terms of frequency. The CDR3 extends 3 residues past the end of the read, so its final part is completed from the germline J gene. The chain has TRBV7-6 and TRBJ2-5, with a possible D match to TRBD2 (6 bases). CDR1 is SGHVS and CDR2 is FNYEAQ in the germline V gene. V was cut by 8 bases and J by 1 base, with 20 bases left in between. The CDR3 sequence is 16 residues long. The DNA read from the CDR3 is TGTGCCAGCGCCCTAATCGGAGGGTTTCCCCAAGAGACC. It yields the protein CASALIGGFPQET. In full, the CDR3 reads CASALIGGFPQETQYF.

For this clone: The read ends 3 residues before the CDR3 terminus; that terminus is restored from the germline J gene. The chain joins TRBV10-3 to TRBJ1-1; TRBD1 might be the D (6 bases). This CDR3 has 16 amino acids. The germline V gene has CDR1 ENHRY and CDR2 SYGVKD. Trimming cost V 0 bases and J 1 base, with 12 bases left between them. CDR3 amino acids: CAISESRGTKNTEAFF. The covered CDR3 bases are TGTGCCATCAGTGAGTCGAGAGGGACAAAGAACACTGAA.